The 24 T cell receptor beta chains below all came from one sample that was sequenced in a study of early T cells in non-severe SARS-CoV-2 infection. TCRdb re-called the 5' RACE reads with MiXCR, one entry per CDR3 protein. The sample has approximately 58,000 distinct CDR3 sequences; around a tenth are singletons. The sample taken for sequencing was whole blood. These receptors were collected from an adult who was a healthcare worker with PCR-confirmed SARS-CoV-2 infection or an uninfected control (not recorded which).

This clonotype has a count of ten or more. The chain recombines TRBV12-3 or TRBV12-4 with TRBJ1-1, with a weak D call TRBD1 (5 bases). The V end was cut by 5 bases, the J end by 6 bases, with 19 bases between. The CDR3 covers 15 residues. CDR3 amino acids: CASSRDVRGVPEAFF. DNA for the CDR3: TGTGCCAGCAGTCGGGACGTAAGAGGTGTCCCTGAAGCTTTCTTT.

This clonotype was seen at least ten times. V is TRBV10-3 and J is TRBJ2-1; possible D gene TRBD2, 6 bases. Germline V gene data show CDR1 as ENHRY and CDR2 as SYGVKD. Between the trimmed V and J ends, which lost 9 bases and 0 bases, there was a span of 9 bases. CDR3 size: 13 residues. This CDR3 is CAIAAGSYNEQFF. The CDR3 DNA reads TGTGCCATTGCAGCGGGCTCCTACAATGAGCAGTTCTTC.

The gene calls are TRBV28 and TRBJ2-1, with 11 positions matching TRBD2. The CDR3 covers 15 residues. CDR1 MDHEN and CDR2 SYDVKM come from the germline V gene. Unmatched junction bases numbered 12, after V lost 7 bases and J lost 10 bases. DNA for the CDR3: TGTGCCAGCACCCTGCAGACTAGCGGGGCAGGGGAGCAGTTCTTC. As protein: CASTLQTSGAGEQFF. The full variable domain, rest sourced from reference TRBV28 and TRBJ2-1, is DVKVTQSSRYLVKRTGEKVFLECVQDMDHENMFWYRQDPGLGLRLIYFSYDVKMKEKGDIPEGYSVSREKKERFSLILESASTNQTSMYLCASTLQTSGAGEQFFGPGTRLTVL.

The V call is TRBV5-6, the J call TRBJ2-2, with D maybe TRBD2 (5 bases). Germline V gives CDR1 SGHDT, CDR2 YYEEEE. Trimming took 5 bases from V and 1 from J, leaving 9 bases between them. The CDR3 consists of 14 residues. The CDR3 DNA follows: TGTGCCAGCAGACGCGCGGGGAACACCGGGGAGCTGTTTTTT. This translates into CASRRAGNTGELFF.

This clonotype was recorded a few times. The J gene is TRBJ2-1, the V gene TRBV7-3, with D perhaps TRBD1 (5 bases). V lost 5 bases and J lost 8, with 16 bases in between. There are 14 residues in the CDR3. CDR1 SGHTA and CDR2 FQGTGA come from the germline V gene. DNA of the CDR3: TGTGCCAGCAGCCAACAACACATGGGGCATGAGCAGTTCTTC. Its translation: CASSQQHMGHEQFF.

This CDR3 is CASSPRGVLSQPQHF. In nucleotides, the CDR3 is TGTGCCAGCAGTCCAAGGGGGGTTTTGAGTCAGCCCCAGCATTTT. The chain joins TRBV12-3 or TRBV12-4 to TRBJ1-5; perhaps TRBD1 as D (6 bases). V lost 5 bases and J lost 6, with 17 bases in between. This CDR3 is built from 15 residues.

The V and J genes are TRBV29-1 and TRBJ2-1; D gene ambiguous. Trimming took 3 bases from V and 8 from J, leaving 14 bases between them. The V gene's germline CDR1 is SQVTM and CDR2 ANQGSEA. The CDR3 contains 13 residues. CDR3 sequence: CSVDREHGYEQFF. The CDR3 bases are TGCAGCGTTGATCGAGAGCATGGCTATGAGCAGTTCTTC.

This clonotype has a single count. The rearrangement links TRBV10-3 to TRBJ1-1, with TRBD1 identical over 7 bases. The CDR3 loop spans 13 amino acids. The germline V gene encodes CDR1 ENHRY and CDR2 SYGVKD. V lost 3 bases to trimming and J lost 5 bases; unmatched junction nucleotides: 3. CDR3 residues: CAISDQGGTEAFF. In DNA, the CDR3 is TGTGCCATCAGTGATCAGGGGGGAACTGAAGCTTTCTTT.

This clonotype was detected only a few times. CDR3 amino acids: CASSFQGVAYGYTF. CDR3 in DNA: TGTGCCAGCAGTTTTCAGGGGGTGGCCTATGGCTACACCTTC. The chain has TRBV28 and TRBJ1-2, with 7 bases that match TRBD1. There are 14 residues in the CDR3. The junction had 5 bases not matched to a gene; V was cut back by 3 bases and J by 4 bases. The germline CDR1 and CDR2 sequences are MDHEN and SYDVKM.

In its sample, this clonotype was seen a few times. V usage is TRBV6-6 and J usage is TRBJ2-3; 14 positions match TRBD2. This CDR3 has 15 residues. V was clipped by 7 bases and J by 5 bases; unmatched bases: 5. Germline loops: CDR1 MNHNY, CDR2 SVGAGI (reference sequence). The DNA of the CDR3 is TGTGCCAGCACCGGACTAGCGGGAGGTGGAGATACGCAGTATTTT. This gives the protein CASTGLAGGGDTQYF.

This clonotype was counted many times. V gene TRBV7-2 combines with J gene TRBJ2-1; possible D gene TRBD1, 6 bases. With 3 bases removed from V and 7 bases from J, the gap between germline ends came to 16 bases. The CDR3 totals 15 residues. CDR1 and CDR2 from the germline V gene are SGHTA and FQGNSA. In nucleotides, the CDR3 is TGTGCCAGCAGCTTTGATAGGGGGAGAGAGAATGAGCAGTTCTTC. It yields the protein CASSFDRGRENEQFF. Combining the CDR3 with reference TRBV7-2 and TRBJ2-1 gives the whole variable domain GAGVSQSPSNKVTEKGKDVELRCDPISGHTALYWYRQSLGQGLEFLIYFQGNSAPDKSGLPSDRFSAERTGGSVSTLTIQRTQQEDSAVYLCASSFDRGRENEQFFGPGTRLTVL.

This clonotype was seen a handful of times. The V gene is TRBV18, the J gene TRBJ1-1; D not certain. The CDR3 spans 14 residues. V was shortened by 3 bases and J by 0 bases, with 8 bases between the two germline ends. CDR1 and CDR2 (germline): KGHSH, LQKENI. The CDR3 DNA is TGTGCCAGCTCACCGGTCCGACTGAACACTGAAGCTTTCTTT. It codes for CASSPVRLNTEAFF.

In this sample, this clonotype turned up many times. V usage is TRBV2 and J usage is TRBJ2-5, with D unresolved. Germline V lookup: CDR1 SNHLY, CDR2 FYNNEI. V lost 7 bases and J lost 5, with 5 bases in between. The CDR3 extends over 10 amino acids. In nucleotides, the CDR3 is TGTGCCAGCACGTTGGAGACCCAGTACTTC. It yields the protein CASTLETQYF.

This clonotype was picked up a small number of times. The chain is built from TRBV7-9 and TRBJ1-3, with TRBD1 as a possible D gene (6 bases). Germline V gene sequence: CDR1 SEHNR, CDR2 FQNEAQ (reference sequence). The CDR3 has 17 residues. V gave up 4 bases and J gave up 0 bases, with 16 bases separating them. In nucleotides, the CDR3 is TGTGCCAGCAGCTCCGGAGGGGGTGGAGGCTCTGGAAACACCATATATTTT. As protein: CASSSGGGGGSGNTIYF.

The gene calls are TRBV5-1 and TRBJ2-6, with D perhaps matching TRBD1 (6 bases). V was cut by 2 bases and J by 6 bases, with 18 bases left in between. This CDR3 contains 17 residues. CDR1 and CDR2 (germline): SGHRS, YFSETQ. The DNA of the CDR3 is TGCGCCAGCAGCTTAGGGCAGGGGAACTCCCTGGCCAACGTCCTGACTTTC. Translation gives CASSLGQGNSLANVLTF. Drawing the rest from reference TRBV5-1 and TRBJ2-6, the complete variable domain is KAGVTQTPRYLIKTRGQQVTLSCSPISGHRSVSWYQQTPGQGLQFLFEYFSETQRNKGNFPGRFSGRQFSNSRSEMNVSTLELGDSALYLCASSLGQGNSLANVLTFGAGSRLTVL.

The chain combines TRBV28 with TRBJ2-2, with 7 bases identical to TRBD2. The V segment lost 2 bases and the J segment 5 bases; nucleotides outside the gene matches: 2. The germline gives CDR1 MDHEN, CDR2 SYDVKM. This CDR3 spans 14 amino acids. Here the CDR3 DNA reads TGTGCCAGCAGTTTAGGACTAGTGACCGGGGAGCTGTTTTTT. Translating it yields CASSLGLVTGELFF. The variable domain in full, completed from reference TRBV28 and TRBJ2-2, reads DVKVTQSSRYLVKRTGEKVFLECVQDMDHENMFWYRQDPGLGLRLIYFSYDVKMKEKGDIPEGYSVSREKKERFSLILESASTNQTSMYLCASSLGLVTGELFFGEGSRLTVL.

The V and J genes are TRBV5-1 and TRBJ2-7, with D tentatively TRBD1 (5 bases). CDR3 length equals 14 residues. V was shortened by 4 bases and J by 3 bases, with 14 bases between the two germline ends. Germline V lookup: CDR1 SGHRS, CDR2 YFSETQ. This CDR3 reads CASSTTDSFYEQYF. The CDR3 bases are TGCGCCAGCAGCACAACCGACAGCTTCTACGAGCAGTACTTC.

CDR3 nucleotides: TGTGCCAGCAGCTTGGACCAGAATACGGCACCCCTCCACTTT. This translates into CASSLDQNTAPLHF. This sequence joins TRBV5-6 and TRBJ1-6; D is unresolved. The germline CDR1 and CDR2 sequences are SGHDT and YYEEEE. The CDR3 sequence is 14 residues long. The germline V and J ends were trimmed by 0 bases and 11 bases, with 12 bases remaining between them.

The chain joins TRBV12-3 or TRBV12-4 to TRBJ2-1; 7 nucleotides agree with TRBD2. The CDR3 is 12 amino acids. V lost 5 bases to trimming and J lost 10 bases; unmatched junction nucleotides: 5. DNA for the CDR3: TGTGCCAGCAGTGGGACTAATAGGGAGCAGTTCTTC. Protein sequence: CASSGTNREQFF.

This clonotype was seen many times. CDR3 in DNA: TGTGCCAGCAAAGGAGGACCTGAGCGCTACGAGCAGTACTTC. Translation: CASKGGPERYEQYF. The chain employs TRBV6-6 and TRBJ2-7; TRBD2 might be the D (5 bases). Trimming removed 7 bases from V and 3 bases from J, with 16 bases in between. CDR1 is MNHNY and CDR2 is SVGAGI in the germline V gene (reference sequence). This CDR3 has 14 residues.

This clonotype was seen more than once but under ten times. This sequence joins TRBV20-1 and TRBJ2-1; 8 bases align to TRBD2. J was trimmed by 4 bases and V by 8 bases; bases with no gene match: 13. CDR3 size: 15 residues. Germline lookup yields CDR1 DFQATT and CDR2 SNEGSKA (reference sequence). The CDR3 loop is CSTTPGVAGYNEQFF. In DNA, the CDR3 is TGCAGTACTACTCCGGGGGTAGCGGGGTACAATGAGCAGTTCTTC.

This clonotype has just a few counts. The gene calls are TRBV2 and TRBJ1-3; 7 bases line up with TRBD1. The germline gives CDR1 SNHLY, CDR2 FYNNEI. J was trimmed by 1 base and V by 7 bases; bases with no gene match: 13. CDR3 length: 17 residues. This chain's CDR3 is CASIHGVGDRSGNTIYF. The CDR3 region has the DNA TGTGCCAGCATCCACGGGGTAGGGGACAGATCTGGAAACACCATATATTTT. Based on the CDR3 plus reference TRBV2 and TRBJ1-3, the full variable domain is EPEVTQTPSHQVTQMGQEVILRCVPISNHLYFYWYRQILGQKVEFLVSFYNNEISEKSEIFDDQFSVERPDGSNFTLKIRSTKLEDSAMYFCASIHGVGDRSGNTIYFGEGSWLTVV.

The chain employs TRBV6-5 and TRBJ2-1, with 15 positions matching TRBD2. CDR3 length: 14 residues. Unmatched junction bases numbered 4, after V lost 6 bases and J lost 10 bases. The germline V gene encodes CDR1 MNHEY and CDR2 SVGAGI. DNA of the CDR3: TGTGCCAGCAGCTGGACTAGCGGGAGGGGGGAGCAGTTCTTC. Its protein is CASSWTSGRGEQFF.

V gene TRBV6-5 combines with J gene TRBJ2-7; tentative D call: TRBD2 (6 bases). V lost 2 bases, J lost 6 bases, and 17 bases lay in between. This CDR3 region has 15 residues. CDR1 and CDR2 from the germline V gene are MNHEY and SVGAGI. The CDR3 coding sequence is TGTGCCAGCAGTTACCGCACCCGGGACTTAACCGAGCAGTACTTC. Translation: CASSYRTRDLTEQYF.